Shown below are 32 T cell receptor beta chains from a single sample sequenced in a study of cytomegalovirus exposure and HLA in healthy donors. PCR involved 60 Vbeta and 13 Jbeta primers. The repertoire was sequenced with immunoSEQ multiplex PCR; TCRdb's copy has only in-frame clones and lacks some. Of fewer than 130,000 clones listed, roughly 84% are singletons. Source material: PBMCs. These receptors were taken from a man in his thirties or forties in good health and CMV-seropositive.

This clone was counted between two and nine times. This chain joins TRBV4-2 and TRBJ2-3; 9 bases align to TRBD2. Unmatched junction bases numbered 14, after V lost 5 bases and J lost 5 bases. The CDR3 contains 17 residues. Germline values: CDR1 LGHNA, CDR2 YNFKEQ. The CDR3 nucleotides read TGTGCCAGCAGCTATTCCGAGGGGGGGCGGGAGGGAGATACGCAGTATTTT. It codes for CASSYSEGGREGDTQYF.

The chain employs TRBV10-3 and TRBJ2-3; the match to TRBD2 covers 9 bases. The CDR3 runs to 17 residues. Germline V gives CDR1 ENHRY, CDR2 SYGVKD. V dropped 10 bases and J dropped 0; count of bases not matched to a gene: 14. The CDR3 DNA is TGTGCCACCAGAGGCGGGGGGGCGTTTCTTAGCACAGATACGCAGTATTTT. As protein: CATRGGGAFLSTDTQYF.

The chain combines TRBV9 with TRBJ1-1, with D possibly being TRBD1 (6 bases). This CDR3 is 15 amino acids long. Trimming took 0 bases from V and 3 from J, leaving 12 bases between them. Germline V gene lookup returns CDR1 SGDLS and CDR2 YYNGEE. CDR3 residues: CASSVGPTGYTEAFF. The CDR3 DNA follows: TGTGCCAGCAGCGTAGGCCCCACAGGGTACACTGAAGCTTTCTTT. Together with reference TRBV9 and TRBJ1-1, the CDR3 gives the full variable domain: DSGVTQTPKHLITATGQRVTLRCSPRSGDLSVYWYQQSLDQGLQFLIQYYNGEERAKGNILERFSAQQFPDLHSELNLSSLELGDSALYFCASSVGPTGYTEAFFGQGTRLTVV.

The CDR3 DNA reads as TGTGCCAGCAGCACAAATAAGGGGGCTTACACAGATACGCAGTATTTT. Translating gives CASSTNKGAYTDTQYF. The V and J genes are TRBV7-9 and TRBJ2-3, with 7 bases lining up with TRBD1. This CDR3 comprises 16 residues. CDR1 and CDR2 from the germline V gene are SEHNR and FQNEAQ (reference sequence). V was clipped by 5 bases and J by 2 bases; unmatched bases: 10.

V usage is TRBV15 and J usage is TRBJ2-3; 7 bases agree with TRBD1. V shed 3 bases and J 2 bases; nucleotides not matched to a gene: 5. CDR3 length: 15 residues. Germline-derived CDR1 and CDR2 are LNHNV and YYDKDF (reference sequence). The DNA for the CDR3 is TGTGCCACCAGCAGGACGGGACAGCTCACAGATACGCAGTATTTT. It yields the protein CATSRTGQLTDTQYF.

The chain carries TRBV9 and TRBJ2-1, with no clear D. The CDR3 is 13 residues long. Trimming stripped 0 bases from V and 9 bases from J, with 10 bases between. The V gene's germline CDR1 is SGDLS and CDR2 YYNGEE. Here the CDR3 DNA reads TGTGCCAGCAGCGTAGGTACAAATGGTGAGCAGTTCTTC. Protein: CASSVGTNGEQFF.

The table lists this clone with a few counts. J is TRBJ2-5 and V is TRBV6-5; 9 bases are a match to TRBD1. The CDR3 runs 14 residues. J was trimmed by 5 bases and V by 3 bases; bases with no gene match: 4. The V gene's germline CDR1 is MNHEY and CDR2 SVGAGI. CDR3 DNA: TGTGCCAGCAGTTATAACAGGGGGCCGGAGACCCAGTACTTC. Its protein is CASSYNRGPETQYF.

This clone appeared a single time. V and J are TRBV7-9 and TRBJ1-4, with D possibly TRBD1 on 6 matching bases. V lost 4 bases and J 0 bases, leaving 9 bases between the germline ends. In germline, CDR1 is SEHNR, CDR2 FQNEAQ (reference sequence). The CDR3 is 15 amino acids. Written as DNA, the CDR3 is TGTGCCAGCAGCTACGCAGGGGCAACTAATGAAAAACTGTTTTTT. This encodes CASSYAGATNEKLFF.

The chain uses TRBV11-2 and TRBJ2-7; no definite D call. The ends were cut back, 2 bases at V and 0 bases at J, with 11 bases in the middle. CDR3 length: 15 residues. CDR1 and CDR2 from the germline V gene are SGHAT and FQNNGV. CDR3 in DNA: TGTGCCAGCAGCTTACCTACAGACACCTCCTACGAGCAGTACTTC. Translation gives CASSLPTDTSYEQYF.

The CDR3 region has the DNA TGCGCCAGCAGCTCCCAAGACCCGAGGCACACTGAAGCTTTCTTT. Amino acids: CASSSQDPRHTEAFF. The chain recombines TRBV5-1 with TRBJ1-1; D is unresolved. Germline V gene data show CDR1 as SGHRS and CDR2 as YFSETQ. The CDR3 has 15 amino acids. The V end was cut by 3 bases, the J end by 3 bases, with 15 bases between.

The J gene is TRBJ2-7, the V gene TRBV4-2; D is possibly TRBD1 (5 bases). The CDR3 is made up of 15 amino acids. Germline CDR1 LGHNA, CDR2 YNFKEQ. Trimming cost V 6 bases and J 6 bases, with 21 bases left between them. Here the CDR3 DNA reads TGTGCCAGCAGTGTAGGGGCCACTCAATCGGGCGAGCAGTACTTC. Translation gives CASSVGATQSGEQYF.

The V gene is TRBV27, the J gene TRBJ1-5; TRBD1 matches 7 bases. The J segment lost 7 bases and the V segment lost 2 bases, leaving 8 bases of the junction unmatched. CDR1 is MNHEY and CDR2 is SMNVEV in the germline V gene (reference sequence). The CDR3 covers 15 residues. The CDR3 bases are TGTGCCAGCAGTTTAAGACAGGGATTGGGACAGCCCCAGCATTTT. It translates to CASSLRQGLGQPQHF.

The rearrangement uses TRBV4-3 and TRBJ2-7; 9 bases match TRBD1. With 5 bases clipped from V and 1 base from J, the junction kept 6 bases outside the gene matches. The CDR3 extends over 15 amino acids. The germline gives CDR1 LGHNA, CDR2 YSLEER. The CDR3 region is CASSYDRGSSYEQYF. CDR3 bases: TGCGCCAGCAGCTACGACAGGGGGAGTTCCTACGAGCAGTACTTC.

This chain links TRBV5-1 with TRBJ1-2; D call uncertain. Germline CDR1 reads SGHRS; CDR2 reads YFSETQ. V lost 2 bases and J 7 bases, leaving 15 bases between the germline ends. The CDR3 loop spans 14 amino acids. CDR3 DNA: TGCGCCAGCAGCTTAGCCGATGGGAGAACTGGCTACACCTTC. It yields the protein CASSLADGRTGYTF.

The gene calls are TRBV7-8 and TRBJ2-7; D is unresolved. The CDR3 consists of 12 residues. Germline V lookup: CDR1 SGHVS, CDR2 FQNEAQ. V was clipped by 5 bases and J by 3 bases, with 8 bases between them. CDR3: CASSPALYEQYF. The CDR3 coding sequence is TGTGCCAGCAGCCCCGCGCTCTACGAGCAGTACTTC. The whole variable domain, remainder taken from reference TRBV7-8 and TRBJ2-7, is GAGVSQSPRYKVAKRGQDVALRCDPISGHVSLFWYQQALGQGPEFLTYFQNEAQLDKSGLPSDRFFAERPEGSVSTLKIQRTQQEDSAVYLCASSPALYEQYFGPGTRLTVT.

The V gene is TRBV18, the J gene TRBJ1-2; D may be TRBD1 (6 bases). The CDR3 spans 15 residues. The germline V gene has CDR1 KGHSH and CDR2 LQKENI. V gave up 5 bases and J gave up 5 bases, with 18 bases separating them. The CDR3 loop reads CASSLQTGQQYGYTF. CDR3 DNA: TGTGCCAGCTCATTGCAGACGGGACAACAGTATGGCTACACCTTC.

The chain has TRBV14 and TRBJ2-7; no clear D gene. V lost 4 bases and J lost 1, with 11 bases in between. The CDR3 sequence is 14 residues long. Germline V gene lookup returns CDR1 SGHDN and CDR2 FVKESK. The CDR3 loop reads CASSRRVGSYEQYF. CDR3 in DNA: TGTGCCAGCAGCCGTCGGGTCGGGTCCTACGAGCAGTACTTC.

V usage is TRBV27 and J usage is TRBJ2-7, with TRBD1 identical over 9 bases. The germline V gene encodes CDR1 MNHEY and CDR2 SMNVEV (reference sequence). This CDR3 is built from 16 residues. Trimming at V came to 2 bases and at J to 1 base, leaving 6 bases not matched to a gene. Written as DNA, the CDR3 is TGTGCCAGCAGTTTAGTTACCGGGACAGGGTCCTACGAGCAGTACTTC. Translation gives CASSLVTGTGSYEQYF.

The chain combines TRBV30 with TRBJ2-1; D unresolved. V dropped 3 bases and J dropped 0 bases, with 9 bases sitting between them. CDR3 length: 14 residues. In germline, CDR1 is GTSNPN, CDR2 SVGIG (reference sequence). The CDR3 DNA is TGTGCCTGGAGCAGGTATTTCTCCTACAATGAGCAGTTCTTC. This translates into CAWSRYFSYNEQFF.

The genes are TRBV4-2 and TRBJ1-6; 7 bases agree with TRBD1. The V segment lost 3 bases and the J segment 7 bases; nucleotides outside the gene matches: 9. The CDR3 is made up of 16 amino acids. Germline assignment: CDR1 LGHNA and CDR2 YNFKEQ. DNA of the CDR3: TGTGCCAGCAGCCAGGGCCGACAGGGTCGCAATTCACCCCTCCACTTT. Encoded protein: CASSQGRQGRNSPLHF.

This clone came up a few times. The rearrangement links TRBV21-1 to TRBJ1-1; the table's D call, TRBD1, was not checked against the DNA. TRBV21-1 is a pseudogene segment. The CDR3 runs 16 residues. Here the CDR3 reads CASSTRRDRANTEAFF. CDR3 DNA: TGTGCCAGCAGCACCCGAAGGGACAGGGCGAACACTGAAGCTTTCTTT.

The rearrangement uses TRBV4-2 and TRBJ1-5; D is possibly TRBD1 (5 bases). The CDR3 is 18 amino acids. V dropped 1 base and J dropped 6 bases, with 22 bases sitting between them. The germline gives CDR1 LGHNA, CDR2 YNFKEQ. CDR3 in amino acids: CASSQGDGSQGGVQPQHF. The CDR3 DNA reads TGTGCCAGCAGCCAAGGAGATGGGTCCCAGGGAGGCGTTCAGCCCCAGCATTTT.

This sequence joins TRBV30 and TRBJ1-1; D unresolved. The CDR3 has 15 residues. Germline V gene lookup returns CDR1 GTSNPN and CDR2 SVGIG (reference sequence). V gave up 1 base and J gave up 0 bases, with 12 bases separating them. Here the CDR3 reads CAWSAQVEMNTEAFF. DNA of the CDR3: TGTGCCTGGAGTGCCCAGGTAGAAATGAACACTGAAGCTTTCTTT.

As to this clone: A read error may account for a junction end that differs from germline. V gene TRBV7-9 combines with J gene TRBJ2-1, with no clear D. The CDR3 is 15 residues long. Germline lookup yields CDR1 SEHNR and CDR2 FQNEAQ (reference sequence). This CDR3 reads CSSSRSTASYNEQFF. Written as DNA, the CDR3 is TGTTCCAGCAGTCGTAGTACAGCTTCCTACAATGAGCAGTTCTTC.

This clone was counted only a few times. The chain has TRBV5-6 and TRBJ1-1, with 7 positions matching TRBD1. The germline gives CDR1 SGHDT, CDR2 YYEEEE. V lost 4 bases and J lost 0; bases outside the gene matches: 12. This CDR3 has 17 residues. CDR3 loop: CASSLGWDRILNTEAFF. As DNA, the CDR3 is TGTGCCAGCAGCCTGGGGTGGGACAGAATTTTGAACACTGAAGCTTTCTTT.

The chain couples TRBV6-7 to TRBJ2-3; tentative D call: TRBD1 (5 bases). TRBV6-7 is recorded as an ORF, its role being uncertain. The CDR3 runs to 14 residues. Trimming stripped 6 bases from V and 3 bases from J, with 13 bases between. The DNA of the CDR3 is TGTGCCAGCAGCCGGACAAATCGTACAGATACGCAGTATTTT. Its translation: CASSRTNRTDTQYF.

This chain connects TRBV7-6 to TRBJ1-3; D remains unclear. The V gene's germline CDR1 is SGHVS and CDR2 FNYEAQ. Trimming pared 1 base from V and 0 bases from J, leaving 7 bases between. This CDR3 spans 15 amino acids. Written as DNA, the CDR3 is TGTGCCAGCAGCTTAGAGGCGGCCTCTGGAAACACCATATATTTT. Its protein product is CASSLEAASGNTIYF.

V usage is TRBV7-9 and J usage is TRBJ2-7; TRBD1 is a possible D gene (6 bases). CDR3 length equals 14 residues. Trimming removed 4 bases from V and 1 base from J, with 11 bases in between. The V gene's germline CDR1 is SEHNR and CDR2 FQNEAQ (reference sequence). The CDR3 loop is CASSSRQESYEQYF. As DNA, the CDR3 is TGTGCCAGCAGCTCCAGACAGGAATCCTACGAGCAGTACTTC.

The rearrangement links TRBV18 to TRBJ2-5; D perhaps matches TRBD1 (6 bases). The J call could be wrong; TRBJ2-7 is a better fit for the DNA end. Germline lookup yields CDR1 KGHSH and CDR2 LQKENI. The CDR3 sequence is 13 residues long. CDR3 sequence reads: CASSPGAAYEQYF. CDR3 sequence (DNA): TGTGCCAGCTCACCGGGGGCAGCCTACGAGCAGTACTTC.

V gene TRBV7-9 combines with J gene TRBJ2-7; D gene unclear. CDR1 is SEHNR, CDR2 FQNEAQ, per germline (reference sequence). The CDR3 contains 14 residues. V gave up 1 base and J gave up 2 bases, with 9 bases separating them. As DNA, the CDR3 is TGTGCCAGCAGCTTAGTGTCTCTCCCCTACGAGCAGTACTTC. Its translation: CASSLVSLPYEQYF.

The chain recombines TRBV29-1 with TRBJ2-2; 7 bases line up with TRBD2. V lost 4 bases and J lost 7; bases outside the gene matches: 9. This CDR3 has 14 residues. Germline-derived CDR1 and CDR2 are SQVTM and ANQGSEA. The CDR3 DNA is TGCAGCGTTGCATCCGGACTAGAACACGGGGAGCTGTTTTTT. It is translated as CSVASGLEHGELFF.

J is TRBJ2-3 and V is TRBV5-1, with D possibly matching TRBD2 (5 bases). With 0 bases removed from V and 6 bases from J, the gap between germline ends came to 8 bases. CDR1 SGHRS and CDR2 YFSETQ come from the germline V gene. The CDR3 extends over 13 amino acids. The CDR3 protein is CASSLDSGDTQYF. CDR3 bases: TGCGCCAGCAGCTTGGATTCGGGGGATACGCAGTATTTT.